The rows below give T cell receptor beta chains drawn from one sample of a study of CD8 T cells in Susac syndrome. From the immunoSEQ multiplex PCR reads, TCRdb called clonotypes with MiXCR, one entry per CDR3 protein. The profile shows about 140,000 distinct CDR3 sequences, approximately 95% of them singletons. The sequenced sample consisted of CD4+ T cells from PBMCs. The receptor source for this set is a human donor with multiple sclerosis. Both conserved end residues are part of each CDR3. D genes are given only for firm matches. Expanded clones are given a class, and other clones once, few, many or no size at all.

j_gene | d_gene | abundance | v_gene | CDR3aa | CDR3nt
TRBJ2-7 | NA | NA | TRBV3-1 | CASSQDLTLYEQYF | TGTGCCAGCAGCCAAGATCTGACTCTATACGAGCAGTACTTC
TRBJ2-7 | TRBD1 | NA | TRBV7-2 | CASSFDRGMGEQYF | TGTGCCAGCAGCTTTGACAGGGGCATGGGTGAGCAGTACTTC
TRBJ2-5 | TRBD2 | NA | TRBV7-8 | CASSLGLDETQYF | TGTGCCAGCAGCCTAGGACTAGATGAGACCCAGTACTTC
TRBJ2-3 | TRBD2 | NA | TRBV20-1 | CSAKRLADITDTQYF | TGCAGTGCAAAAAGACTAGCGGATATCACAGATACGCAGTATTTT
TRBJ1-2 | NA | NA | TRBV29-1 | CSVEEAGNFYGYTF | TGCAGCGTTGAAGAAGCAGGGAACTTCTATGGCTACACCTTC
TRBJ1-2 | NA | NA | TRBV29-1 | CSVAGERGYTF | TGCAGCGTTGCAGGCGAACGCGGCTACACCTTC
TRBJ2-7 | TRBD1 | NA | TRBV5-1 | CASSGGQSKVGEQYF | TGCGCCAGCAGCGGGGGACAGTCTAAAGTTGGGGAGCAGTACTTC
TRBJ1-2 | NA | NA | TRBV9 | CASSVRASYGYTF | TGTGCCAGCAGCGTAAGAGCGTCCTATGGCTACACCTTC
TRBJ1-5 | NA | NA | TRBV28 | CASSIEGNQPQHF | TGTGCCAGCAGTATCGAGGGGAATCAGCCCCAGCATTTT
TRBJ1-2 | TRBD1 | NA | TRBV7-6 | CASSLGGTGSAGYTF | TGTGCCAGCAGCTTAGGGGGGACAGGCTCGGCCGGCTACACCTTC
TRBJ2-2 | TRBD2 | NA | TRBV5-8 | CASSRGGLATNTGELFF | TGTGCCAGCAGCCGCGGTGGACTAGCGACGAACACCGGGGAGCTGTTTTTT
TRBJ1-1 | NA | NA | TRBV5-6 | CASSWRDIRKTEAFF | TGTGCCAGCAGCTGGAGGGACATTAGGAAGACTGAAGCTTTCTTT
TRBJ1-5 | NA | NA | TRBV20-1 | CSAYGPYSNQPQHF | TGCAGTGCGTACGGGCCGTATAGCAATCAGCCCCAGCATTTT
TRBJ2-2 | NA | NA | TRBV3-1 | CASSQHLGELFF | TGTGCCAGCAGCCAACACTTAGGGGAGCTGTTTTTT
TRBJ2-5 | NA | NA | TRBV20-1 | CSARETRGETQYF | TGCAGTGCTAGAGAGACCCGGGGAGAGACCCAGTACTTC
TRBJ1-1 | TRBD1 | few | TRBV4-1 | CASSPTRGRGETEAFF | TGCGCCAGCAGCCCGACGAGGGGGCGAGGGGAGACTGAAGCTTTCTTT
TRBJ2-5 | NA | once | TRBV12-3/TRBV12-4 | CASSLTIQETQYF | TGTGCCAGCAGTCTGACGATCCAAGAGACCCAGTACTTC
TRBJ1-6 | TRBD1 | NA | TRBV20-1 | CSARPGTGDSPLHF | TGCAGTGCTAGACCCGGGACAGGGGATTCACCCCTCCACTTT
TRBJ2-5 | TRBD1 | once | TRBV27 | CATQGAGVGETQYF | TGTGCCACCCAGGGGGCAGGGGTTGGAGAGACCCAGTACTTC
TRBJ2-5 | NA | once | TRBV3-1 | CASRQGGRQETQYF | TGTGCCAGCAGACAAGGGGGGCGGCAAGAGACCCAGTACTTC
TRBJ2-6 | NA | once | TRBV27 | CASSPGRSGANVLTF | TGTGCCAGCAGCCCTGGGAGGTCTGGGGCCAACGTCCTGACTTTC
TRBJ2-5 | TRBD2 | NA | TRBV3-1 | CASSLSDAGDQETQYF | TGTGCCAGCAGCCTGTCGGATGCGGGGGACCAAGAGACCCAGTACTTC
TRBJ2-3 | NA | NA | TRBV20-1 | CSARRRISTDTQYF | TGCAGTGCTAGACGGCGGATTAGCACAGATACGCAGTATTTT
TRBJ1-6 | NA | NA | TRBV3-1 | CASSRVNSPLHF | TGTGCCAGCAGTAGGGTGAATTCACCCCTCCACTTT
TRBJ1-5 | NA | NA | TRBV20-1 | CSARSAGILGGSPQHF | TGCAGTGCTAGATCGGCAGGGATCTTGGGGGGGTCGCCCCAGCATTTT
TRBJ1-1 | TRBD1 | NA | TRBV28 | CASGTVIKDTEAFF | TGTGCCAGCGGGACAGTGATTAAGGACACTGAAGCTTTCTTT
TRBJ1-5 | NA | NA | TRBV7-9 | CASSLAGYSNQPQHF | TGTGCCAGCAGCTTAGCCGGCTATAGCAATCAGCCCCAGCATTTT
TRBJ1-2 | TRBD1 | NA | TRBV6-5 | CASSYGEGGWGTGFMNGYTF | TGTGCCAGCAGTTACGGGGAGGGAGGTTGGGGGACAGGTTTTATGAATGGCTACACCTTC
TRBJ2-7 | TRBD2 | NA | TRBV20-1 | CSASPLAGSGAEQYF | TGCAGTGCTAGTCCTCTAGCGGGTTCCGGGGCCGAGCAGTACTTC
TRBJ2-1 | NA | NA | TRBV27 | CASSSLARGEQFF | TGTGCCAGCAGTTCCCTAGCTCGAGGTGAGCAGTTCTTC
TRBJ2-5 | NA | NA | TRBV5-1 | CASKILEGMKVGTQYF | TGCGCCAGCAAAATACTAGAGGGGATGAAGGTTGGGACCCAGTACTTC
TRBJ2-1 | NA | NA | TRBV29-1 | CSVARVSSNNEQFF | TGCAGCGTTGCGAGGGTCTCTAGTAACAATGAGCAGTTCTTC
TRBJ2-1 | NA | NA | TRBV15 | CATSRDRLSSYNEQFF | TGTGCCACCAGCAGAGATCGGTTGAGCTCCTACAATGAGCAGTTCTTC
TRBJ2-1 | NA | NA | TRBV29-1 | CSVVAGAMYNEQFF | TGCAGCGTTGTCGCAGGAGCAATGTACAATGAGCAGTTCTTC
TRBJ1-1 | NA | NA | TRBV7-9 | CASTESGKLYTEAFF | TGTGCCAGCACTGAATCAGGGAAGCTTTACACTGAAGCTTTCTTT
TRBJ2-1 | NA | NA | TRBV4-3 | CASSSRDLYDEQFF | TGCGCCAGCAGCTCCCGGGACTTGTACGATGAGCAGTTCTTC
TRBJ2-7 | TRBD1 | NA | TRBV27 | CASSLGLGQGHEQYF | TGTGCCAGCAGTCTAGGCCTAGGACAGGGACACGAGCAGTACTTC
TRBJ2-1 | NA | NA | TRBV6-5 | CASTNQGYNEQFF | TGTGCCAGCACCAACCAGGGGTACAATGAGCAGTTCTTC
TRBJ2-1 | NA | NA | TRBV24-1 | CATSDLGKEPYNEQFF | TGTGCCACCAGTGATTTGGGGAAGGAACCCTACAATGAGCAGTTCTTC
TRBJ2-6 | NA | NA | TRBV11-2 | CASSLRGGSGANVLTF | TGTGCCAGCAGCTTAAGAGGGGGCTCTGGGGCCAACGTCCTGACTTTC
TRBJ2-6 | TRBD1 | NA | TRBV3-1 | CASSPRQGRAGANVLTF | TGTGCCAGCAGCCCAAGACAGGGCCGAGCTGGGGCCAACGTCCTGACTTTC
TRBJ2-1 | NA | NA | TRBV20-1 | CSARDLSGRYNEQFF | TGCAGTGCTAGAGATCTCTCGGGGAGGTACAATGAGCAGTTCTTC
TRBJ2-7 | NA | NA | TRBV20-1 | CSARTNTYEQYF | TGCAGTGCCCGGACTAACACCTACGAGCAGTACTTC